A single sample is the source of the 14 T cell receptor beta chains below, sequenced in a study of blood T cell dynamics during melanoma immunotherapy. Time point indicated: pre-treatment baseline. Produced via immunoSEQ multiplex PCR; TCRdb's table is partial and in-frame only. The data contain 20,000 to 30,000 clones, around nine tenths of them singletons. The sequences come from blood, collected from a patient treated with checkpoint blockade. The receptors originated from a human donor with melanoma.

V gene TRBV28 combines with J gene TRBJ2-5, with D perhaps matching TRBD2 (6 bases). V gave up 5 bases and J gave up 4 bases, with 14 bases separating them. The germline V gene has CDR1 MDHEN and CDR2 SYDVKM. This CDR3 comprises 14 residues. In DNA form, the CDR3 reads TGTGCCAGCAGTCCCCTTCGGGGAGGAGAGACCCAGTACTTC. Translated: CASSPLRGGETQYF.

V usage is TRBV2 and J usage is TRBJ2-5; 7 nucleotides agree with TRBD1. The J call may be mistaken, given a closer DNA end match to TRBJ2-7. Looked up from germline, CDR1 is SNHLY and CDR2 is FYNNEI. CDR3 length: 13 residues. As DNA, the CDR3 is TGTGCCAGCAGACAGGGGAAGACCTACGAGCAGTACTTC. Its protein is CASRQGKTYEQYF.

This chain connects TRBV27 to TRBJ1-5; maybe TRBD1 (6 bases). This CDR3 is built from 14 residues. Trimming cost V 5 bases and J 3 bases, with 11 bases left between them. Germline V gives CDR1 MNHEY, CDR2 SMNVEV (reference sequence). The CDR3 coding sequence is TGTGCCAGCAGTAGGGGGGCGGACAATCAGCCCCAGCATTTT. This encodes CASSRGADNQPQHF.

This clone was seen only once. The J gene is TRBJ2-7, the V gene TRBV27; perhaps TRBD1 as D (6 bases). Germline values: CDR1 MNHEY, CDR2 SMNVEV (reference sequence). The V and J ends lost 7 bases and 13 bases respectively, with 17 bases between them. The CDR3 is 11 residues long. The CDR3 sequence is CASIGGGYLYF. As DNA, the CDR3 is TGTGCCAGCATAGGGGGTGGCTACCTATACTTC.

The chain couples TRBV5-4 to TRBJ1-3, with D possibly TRBD1 on 5 matching bases. Germline CDR1 and CDR2: SGHNT and YYREEE (reference sequence). V shed 2 bases and J shed 6 bases, with 15 bases lying between them. The CDR3 has 15 residues. In nucleotides, the CDR3 is TGTGCCAGCAGCTTAGACCAGGGAACTGCAAACACCATATATTTT. Encoded protein: CASSLDQGTANTIYF.

The chain combines TRBV28 with TRBJ2-7; D call uncertain. Germline values: CDR1 MDHEN, CDR2 SYDVKM. The V and J ends lost 2 bases and 3 bases respectively, with 8 bases between them. The CDR3 spans 13 residues. The DNA for the CDR3 is TGTGCCAGCAGTTTACGTGCCCTCTACGAGCAGTACTTC. Protein product: CASSLRALYEQYF.

Here the CDR3 DNA reads TGCGCCAGCAGCGTTTGGGAGACCCAGTACTTC. It encodes CASSVWETQYF. V is TRBV4-1 and J is TRBJ2-5; D is uncertain. V shed 5 bases and J shed 5 bases, with 6 bases lying between them. The CDR3 runs 11 residues. From germline, CDR1 is MGHRA and CDR2 YSYEKL.

The chain uses TRBV2 and TRBJ1-2; D is uncertain. The germline V gene has CDR1 SNHLY and CDR2 FYNNEI. The CDR3 runs 13 residues. V lost 8 bases, J lost 1 base, and 11 bases lay in between. The CDR3 here is CASQWYGNYGYTF. The CDR3 coding sequence is TGTGCCAGCCAGTGGTACGGTAACTATGGCTACACCTTC.

This clone was observed a single time. This chain links TRBV5-6 with TRBJ2-1, with TRBD2 identical over 9 bases. The germline CDR1 and CDR2 sequences are SGHDT and YYEEEE. V trimming: 4 bases; J trimming: 7 bases; junction bases outside the gene matches: 12. The CDR3 spans 16 residues. The CDR3 DNA sequence: TGTGCCAGCAGCCCCACAGGTAGCGGGAGTCTGAATGAGCAGTTCTTC. This gives the protein CASSPTGSGSLNEQFF. The full variable domain, rest sourced from reference TRBV5-6 and TRBJ2-1, is DAGVTQSPTHLIKTRGQQVTLRCSPKSGHDTVSWYQQALGQGPQFIFQYYEEEERQRGNFPDRFSGHQFPNYSSELNVNALLLGDSALYLCASSPTGSGSLNEQFFGPGTRLTVL.

The chain uses TRBV6-1 and TRBJ2-3, with TRBD2 matching 11 bases. V trimming: 3 bases; J trimming: 0 bases; junction bases outside the gene matches: 8. This CDR3 has 18 residues. CDR1 is MNHNS and CDR2 is SASEGT in the germline V gene. CDR3 coding DNA: TGTGCCAGCAGTGAGTCGGTAGCGGGAGGGTTTAGCACAGATACGCAGTATTTT. Amino acid sequence: CASSESVAGGFSTDTQYF.

The table lists this clone with a few counts. This rearrangement joins TRBV7-9 to TRBJ1-2, with TRBD1 identical over 8 bases. The germline gives CDR1 SEHNR, CDR2 FQNEAQ (reference sequence). This CDR3 is 14 amino acids long. After removal of 6 bases from V and 7 bases from J, the junction contained 10 bases not matched to a gene. For the CDR3, the DNA is TGTGCCAGCAGGCCAGGGGGCGCGATCTCTGGCTACACCTTC. It translates to CASRPGGAISGYTF.

The chain uses TRBV18 and TRBJ1-1; TRBD1 matches 9 bases. The length of the CDR3 is 14 residues. V lost 3 bases to trimming and J lost 6 bases; unmatched junction nucleotides: 5. The germline gives CDR1 KGHSH, CDR2 LQKENI. The CDR3 DNA reads as TGTGCCAGCTCACCTTACGGGACAGGGCCTGAAGCTTTCTTT. It yields the protein CASSPYGTGPEAFF.

This chain uses TRBV2 with TRBJ1-1; TRBD1 matches 9 bases. Unmatched junction bases numbered 10, after V lost 6 bases and J lost 11 bases. The CDR3 loop spans 13 amino acids. CDR1 and CDR2 from the germline V gene are SNHLY and FYNNEI. CDR3: CASRDLRDRVAFF. The CDR3 coding sequence is TGTGCCAGCAGAGACCTCCGGGACAGGGTCGCTTTCTTT.

The chain uses TRBV29-1 and TRBJ2-7; D possibly corresponds to TRBD1 (6 bases). Germline V CDR1 and CDR2: SQVTM, ANQGSEA. CDR3 size: 15 residues. The ends were cut back, 4 bases at V and 2 bases at J, with 18 bases in the middle. CDR3 region: CSVGERGSYPYEQYF. The CDR3, as DNA: TGCAGCGTTGGCGAGAGGGGGTCATACCCCTACGAGCAGTACTTC.